This T cell receptor beta chain was sequenced during a study of T cells after yellow fever vaccination. General study points: Most clones from primary vaccination were detected again post-booster (roughly 96% CD4, about 88% CD8). Though weaker, the secondary response peaked faster, on day 5 versus 15. CD4 and CD8 compartments shared a small share of clonotypes, likely from convergent recombination.

With respect to this clonotype: Its antigen is currently unknown.

Between the trimmed V and J ends, which lost 7 bases and 7 bases, there was a span of 14 bases. Germline lookup yields CDR1 SQVTM and CDR2 ANQGSEA. This CDR3 has 12 residues. As TCR cDNA was made by 5'RACE template switching, a universal primer site and UMIs were added. TCRdb processed the 5' RACE reads anew with MiXCR; each CDR3 protein has one entry. The sample contains 500,000 to 650,000 distinct CDR3 sequences, 9% to 15% of which appear only once. Material: PBMCs, obtained on the day of the yellow fever booster vaccination. This receptor was taken from a man in his thirties or forties who received the YFV17D yellow fever vaccine. The chain links TRBV29-1 to TRBJ2-1; tentative D call: TRBD1 (6 bases). The CDR3 sequence: CSAHPRGNEQFF. The CDR3 DNA follows: TGCAGCGCCCACCCCAGGGGAAATGAGCAGTTCTTC.